This TCR beta chain originates from a study of T cell repertoires in cytomegalovirus infection (dated by TCRdb to between 2018 and 2020). About the study as a whole: Recently identified HLA-C-restricted CMV epitopes, whose presentation resists viral immunomodulation, were targeted by peptide stimulations together with well-studied HLA-B-restricted epitopes. Because public TCR beta signatures pointed to carriage of CMV infection together with the matching HLA type, the HLA type of each donor mattered for the analysis.

The germline V gene specifies SGHAT as CDR1 and FQNNGV as CDR2. The CDR3 goes from the cysteine to the phenylalanine over 15 residues. The retained sequence is limited to the CDR3, 45 bases, with the frame set at the first base. V loses 5 bases, J loses 3 bases, and the germline ends lie 14 bases apart. A note on this clonotype: What antigen it recognizes has not been identified. No base qualities exist here, and no much larger clone lies one base off it.

Overall study outcomes, separate from this receptor: The ex vivo response was dominated by HLA-C-restricted CMV-specific TCR beta clonotypes, which also provided the single most frequent clonotype in two of eight donors. In both this cohort and an independent roughly 330-donor cohort, the cumulative frequency of public TCR beta family members distinguished carriers of CMV infection plus the relevant HLA type.

The run used an Illumina HiSeq 1500. The public reads were quality trimmed at Q25 with fastp and then assembled into clones with MiXCR by TCRdb, keeping productive beta chains. Each record represents a unique CDR3 protein, reported with the most common genes and DNA among its rows. This sample holds roughly 500,000 distinct CDR3 sequences; 30% to 35% were observed only once. Jointly, the top ten make up 15% to 20% of the sample. Reading the label with the study, this specimen's treatment or condition is: in vitro stimulation with specific CMV peptide epitopes to enrich CMV-specific T cells. The TCR originated in a human donor in good health (CMV status not recorded). Some clones in this sample may be carry-over from other donors' samples. This chain joins TRBV11-2 to TRBJ2-1; TRBD2 is possibly the D segment (6 matching bases). The sequencing here drew on cultured PBMCs, taken from culture after CMV antigen stimulation. For the CDR3, the sequence is CASSLRDFGYNEQFF. The nucleotide sequence reads as follows: TGTGCCAGCAGCCTCCGGGACTTCGGCTACAATGAGCAGTTCTTC.